This is a list of T cell receptor beta chains from one sample in a study of CD8+ T cells in alopecia areata. Measured with immunoSEQ multiplex PCR; TCRdb has only the in-frame clones, and not every one. The table shows fewer than 250,000 clones, with about three fifths occurring only once. The specimen comprised CD4+ T cells sorted from blood, sampled at week 4, from a patient treated with tofacitinib. The origin of the receptors is a human donor with alopecia areata. CDR3s leave out the opening cysteine and the closing phenylalanine or tryptophan.

length: 10; J: TRBJ2-3; V: TRBV29-1; CDR3: SVDATPDTQY
length: 16; J: TRBJ2-1; V: TRBV7-2; CDR3: ASSLDSTLPSSYNEQF
length: 11; J: TRBJ2-4; V: TRBV19; CDR3: ASSIGFSDIQY
length: 15; J: TRBJ2-7; V: TRBV7-3; CDR3: ASSLQPPGLAGAEQY
length: 8; J: TRBJ2-5; V: TRBV29-1; CDR3: SVEQETQY
length: 13; J: TRBJ1-5; V: TRBV13; CDR3: ASSAGRGINQPQH
length: 12; J: TRBJ2-2; V: TRBV4-3; CDR3: ASSRLAGTGELF
length: 9; J: TRBJ1-2; V: TRBV13; CDR3: ASRENYGYT
length: 9; J: TRBJ2-3; V: TRBV7-3; CDR3: ASSWTDTQY
length: 9; J: TRBJ2-7; V: TRBV28; CDR3: ASTGTYEQY
length: 14; J: TRBJ2-7; V: TRBV25-1; CDR3: ASSDTGPRTAYEQY
length: 12; J: TRBJ2-1; V: TRBV7-2; CDR3: ASSSNAGNNEQF
length: 9; J: TRBJ1-4; V: TRBV30; CDR3: AWSVSEKLF
length: 11; J: TRBJ2-7; V: TRBV11-2; CDR3: ASSPTGPYEQY
length: 16; J: TRBJ1-4; V: TRBV28; CDR3: ASSSPSGGGGRGEKLF
length: 10; J: TRBJ1-1; V: TRBV6-1; CDR3: ASSESGREAF
length: 12; J: TRBJ2-2; V: TRBV29-1; CDR3: SVAAPGAPGELF
length: 9; J: TRBJ2-1; V: TRBV30; CDR3: ARLRGNEQF
length: 14; J: TRBJ2-1; V: TRBV18; CDR3: ASSPGLAGTYNEQF
length: 11; J: TRBJ2-7; V: TRBV28; CDR3: ASSLRTGGEQY
length: 11; J: TRBJ2-7; V: TRBV25-1; CDR3: ATGLAGVYEQY
length: 10; J: TRBJ1-1; V: TRBV30; CDR3: AWSGRGNLAF
length: 11; J: TRBJ2-1; V: TRBV29-1; CDR3: SVSGRRHNEQF
length: 13; J: TRBJ2-2; V: TRBV29-1; CDR3: SVVGSGPNTGELF
length: 13; J: TRBJ2-7; V: TRBV2; CDR3: ASRKTAGGPLEQY
length: 12; J: TRBJ2-5; V: TRBV4-1; CDR3: ASSQEGARQTQY
length: 11; J: TRBJ2-3; V: TRBV30; CDR3: AWSLDGTDTQY
length: 11; J: TRBJ2-7; V: TRBV25-1; CDR3: ASSGLAVYEQY
length: 11; J: TRBJ1-1; V: TRBV15; CDR3: ATSFRMNTEAF
length: 11; J: TRBJ2-3; V: TRBV5-1; CDR3: ASSGGGADTQY
length: 13; J: TRBJ2-5; V: TRBV7-2; CDR3: ASSSNSGTPAAQY